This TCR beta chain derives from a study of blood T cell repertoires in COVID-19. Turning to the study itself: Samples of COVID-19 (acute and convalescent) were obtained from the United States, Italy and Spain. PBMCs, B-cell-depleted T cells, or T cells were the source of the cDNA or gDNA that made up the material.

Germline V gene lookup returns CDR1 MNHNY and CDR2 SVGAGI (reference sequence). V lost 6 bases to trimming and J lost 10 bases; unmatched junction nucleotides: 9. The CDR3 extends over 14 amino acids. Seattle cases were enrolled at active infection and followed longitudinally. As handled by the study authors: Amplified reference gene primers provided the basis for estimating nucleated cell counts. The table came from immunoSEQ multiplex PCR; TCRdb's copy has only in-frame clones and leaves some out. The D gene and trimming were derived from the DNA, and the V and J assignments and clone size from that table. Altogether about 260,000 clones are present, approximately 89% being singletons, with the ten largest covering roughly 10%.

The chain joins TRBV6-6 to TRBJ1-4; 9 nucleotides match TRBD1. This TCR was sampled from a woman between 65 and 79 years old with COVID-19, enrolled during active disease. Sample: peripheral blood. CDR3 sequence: CASSHGDRVPKLFF. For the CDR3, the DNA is TGTGCCAGCAGCCACGGGGACAGGGTCCCAAAACTGTTTTTT.